These 30 T cell receptor beta chains share one sample of origin, sequenced in a study of cytomegalovirus exposure and HLA in healthy donors. Clones were read by immunoSEQ multiplex PCR, and TCRdb kept only the in-frame ones, dropping some. The sample consists of approximately 130,000 clones, approximately 90% of them appearing once. Material: PBMCs. These receptor sequences come from a woman aged 18-30 years in good health and CMV-seronegative.

Points on this clone: This is likely an artifact of a read error, given a far larger clone one base away. The chain is built from TRBV28 and TRBJ2-1, with a weak D call TRBD1 (5 bases). The CDR3 spans 11 residues. Deletions cut 5 bases from V and 10 bases from J, with 9 bases between. Per germline, CDR1 MDHEN and CDR2 SYDVKM. CDR3 sequence reads: CASSRQYEQFF. As DNA, the CDR3 is TGTGCCAGCAGTCGACAGTACGAGCAGTTCTTC.

This clone was observed once. The rearrangement joins TRBV6-5 to TRBJ2-7; TRBD2 matches at 15 bases. Germline values: CDR1 MNHEY, CDR2 SVGAGI. CDR3 length equals 15 residues. The V gene end was trimmed by 4 bases and the J gene end by 9 bases; junction bases not matched to a gene: 7. CDR3 DNA: TGTGCCAGCAGTTCGGGACTAGCGGGAGGATATGGGCAGTACTTC. As protein: CASSSGLAGGYGQYF.

V usage is TRBV2 and J usage is TRBJ2-1; 8 bases match TRBD2. CDR3 size: 15 residues. The V gene end was trimmed by 4 bases and the J gene end by 6 bases; junction bases not matched to a gene: 8. Germline loops: CDR1 SNHLY, CDR2 FYNNEI. The CDR3 DNA reads as TGTGCCAGCAGTGTACAAGCGGGGGCGGCCAATGAGCAGTTCTTC. The encoded protein is CASSVQAGAANEQFF.

The sample holds a few counts of this clone. The chain links TRBV28 to TRBJ1-5; 7 nucleotides agree with TRBD1. The CDR3 sequence is 15 residues long. Germline CDR1 and CDR2: MDHEN and SYDVKM. Trimming cost V 7 bases and J 3 bases; bases outside gene matches: 9. In DNA, the CDR3 is TGTGCCAGCACCTTCACAGGGGCCTTCAATCAGCCCCAGCATTTT. Protein sequence: CASTFTGAFNQPQHF.

The gene calls are TRBV10-1 and TRBJ2-3; a possible D gene is TRBD2 (5 bases). Trimming cost V 1 base and J 2 bases, with 16 bases left between them. CDR1 and CDR2 (germline): WNHNN, SYGVQD (reference sequence). The CDR3 has 17 amino acids. CDR3: CASSEYGGLHLTDTQYF. CDR3 nucleotide sequence: TGCGCCAGCAGTGAGTACGGAGGACTCCACCTCACAGATACGCAGTATTTT.

The gene calls are TRBV27 and TRBJ2-1, with a weak D call TRBD1 (7 bases). The CDR3 has 16 amino acids. The V gene's germline CDR1 is MNHEY and CDR2 SMNVEV (reference sequence). Trimming stripped 5 bases from V and 8 bases from J, with 22 bases between. CDR3 bases: TGTGCCAGCAGTCCCCCGGTCAGGGGGGTTATCCATGAGCAGTTCTTC. Residues: CASSPPVRGVIHEQFF.

The chain carries TRBV28 and TRBJ1-1; D perhaps matches TRBD1 (6 bases). The ends were cut back, 6 bases at V and 1 base at J, with 15 bases in the middle. The CDR3 has 15 residues. Germline V gene lookup returns CDR1 MDHEN and CDR2 SYDVKM. The CDR3 loop reads CASRPQGPRNTEAFF. In DNA, the CDR3 is TGTGCCAGCAGGCCCCAGGGGCCCAGGAACACTGAAGCTTTCTTT.

The chain combines TRBV9 with TRBJ1-5, with D hard to call. Germline V gene sequence: CDR1 SGDLS, CDR2 YYNGEE. V shed 5 bases and J shed 0 bases, with 12 bases lying between them. There are 15 residues in the CDR3. CDR3 in amino acids: CASSADGNSNQPQHF. The DNA of the CDR3 is TGTGCCAGCAGTGCGGACGGGAATAGCAATCAGCCCCAGCATTTT.

The chain couples TRBV18 to TRBJ2-5; D perhaps matches TRBD2 (6 bases). Per germline, CDR1 KGHSH and CDR2 LQKENI. Trimming took 6 bases from V and 4 from J, leaving 9 bases between them. This CDR3 contains 12 residues. The CDR3 DNA reads TGTGCCAGCTCCCGGGAGCGAGAGACCCAGTACTTC. Translating gives CASSRERETQYF.

This rearrangement joins TRBV7-8 to TRBJ2-1, with D perhaps TRBD2 (6 bases). V was trimmed by 2 bases and J by 5 bases, leaving 22 bases between them. This CDR3 contains 18 residues. From germline, CDR1 is SGHVS and CDR2 FQNEAQ. The CDR3 reads CASSLLGGVGGLNNEQFF. DNA for the CDR3: TGTGCCAGCAGCTTACTCGGTGGCGTTGGGGGACTCAACAATGAGCAGTTCTTC.

The V and J genes are TRBV29-1 and TRBJ1-2; D is undetermined. Germline values: CDR1 SQVTM, CDR2 ANQGSEA. This CDR3 has 14 amino acids. Between the trimmed V and J ends, which lost 7 bases and 4 bases, there was a span of 19 bases. The CDR3 sequence: CSATNPRGGYGYTF. The CDR3 bases are TGCAGCGCCACCAACCCTCGGGGAGGCTATGGCTACACCTTC. Supplemented by reference TRBV29-1 and TRBJ1-2, the full variable domain reads SAVISQKPSRDICQRGTSLTIQCQVDSQVTMMFWYRQQPGQSLTLIATANQGSEATYESGFVIDKFPISRPNLTFSTLTVSNMSPEDSSIYLCSATNPRGGYGYTFGSGTRLTVV.

The genes are TRBV15 and TRBJ2-5; the match to TRBD2 covers 10 bases. Unmatched junction bases numbered 1, after V lost 4 bases and J lost 2 bases. CDR1 is LNHNV, CDR2 YYDKDF, per germline (reference sequence). The CDR3 runs 14 residues. The CDR3 region is CATSTAGGQETQYF. CDR3 nucleotide sequence: TGTGCCACCAGCACAGCGGGAGGGCAAGAGACCCAGTACTTC.

The chain employs TRBV10-3 and TRBJ2-7; TRBD1 is a possible D gene (6 bases). CDR3 length equals 16 residues. The V end was cut by 3 bases, the J end by 4 bases, with 19 bases between. Germline loops: CDR1 ENHRY, CDR2 SYGVKD. As DNA, the CDR3 is TGTGCCATCAGTGAAGGCCGGACAGTGAAGGGGTACGAGCAGTACTTC. It yields the protein CAISEGRTVKGYEQYF.

The chain recombines TRBV5-4 with TRBJ1-4; 9 bases map to TRBD1. The V gene end was trimmed by 4 bases and the J gene end by 13 bases; junction bases not matched to a gene: 11. CDR1 and CDR2 (germline): SGHNT, YYREEE (reference sequence). There are 14 residues in the CDR3. The CDR3 spells CASSPSRDRATLFF. For the CDR3, the DNA is TGTGCCAGCAGCCCGTCCCGGGACAGGGCGACACTGTTTTTT.

This chain connects TRBV7-2 to TRBJ2-1; 9 nucleotides line up with TRBD1. The germline V gene has CDR1 SGHTA and CDR2 FQGNSA. The trim removed 4 bases at V and 7 bases at J, leaving 8 bases unmatched. The CDR3 covers 15 residues. Written as DNA, the CDR3 is TGTGCCAGCAGCTCGGGGACAGGGAATCGTAATGAGCAGTTCTTC. This sequence encodes CASSSGTGNRNEQFF.

This clone was observed a single time. The chain combines TRBV19 with TRBJ1-4; D is undetermined. CDR1 is LNHDA and CDR2 is SQIVND in the germline V gene (reference sequence). V lost 5 bases to trimming and J lost 0 bases, with 10 bases between them. CDR3 size: 15 residues. This chain's CDR3 is CASSPQVTTNEKLFF. The DNA for the CDR3 is TGTGCCAGTAGTCCACAAGTAACAACTAATGAAAAACTGTTTTTT.

This sequence joins TRBV28 and TRBJ2-7; 11 bases agree with TRBD2. There are 16 residues in the CDR3. Germline loops: CDR1 MDHEN, CDR2 SYDVKM. V was clipped by 3 bases and J by 0 bases; unmatched bases: 4. The CDR3 region has the DNA TGTGCCAGCAGTTTGCGGACTAGCGGGTACTCCTACGAGCAGTACTTC. Its protein product is CASSLRTSGYSYEQYF.

This clone was recorded once. V gene TRBV30 combines with J gene TRBJ2-2, with 9 bases lining up with TRBD1. The length of the CDR3 is 13 residues. Germline values: CDR1 GTSNPN, CDR2 SVGIG (reference sequence). V shed 8 bases, J shed 2 bases, and the junction held 3 bases outside the gene matches. This CDR3 reads CAQQGANTGELFF. In DNA, the CDR3 is TGTGCCCAACAGGGGGCAAACACCGGGGAGCTGTTTTTT.

The chain links TRBV21-1 to TRBJ1-1; the D call of TRBD1 is as the table states it, not checked on the DNA. TRBV21-1 is a recognized pseudogene. This CDR3 has 15 amino acids. CDR3 protein: CASSKSPSRDTEAFF. The DNA of the CDR3 is TGTGCCAGCAGCAAAAGCCCCAGCAGGGACACTGAAGCTTTCTTT.

The chain uses TRBV5-1 and TRBJ2-6; 7 nucleotides align to TRBD1. Germline CDR1 SGHRS, CDR2 YFSETQ. J was trimmed by 1 base and V by 0 bases; bases with no gene match: 4. This CDR3 contains 17 residues. The CDR3 DNA is TGCGCCAGCAGCTTGGGAGGGACAGCGTCTGGGGCCAACGTCCTGACTTTC. Translating it yields CASSLGGTASGANVLTF. Variable domain in full (rest from reference TRBV5-1 and TRBJ2-6): KAGVTQTPRYLIKTRGQQVTLSCSPISGHRSVSWYQQTPGQGLQFLFEYFSETQRNKGNFPGRFSGRQFSNSRSEMNVSTLELGDSALYLCASSLGGTASGANVLTFGAGSRLTVL.

The J gene is TRBJ2-1, the V gene TRBV5-1; D remains unclear. V was pared by 4 bases and J by 5 bases, with 13 bases between. CDR1 and CDR2 (germline): SGHRS, YFSETQ. The CDR3 covers 14 residues. CDR3 protein: CASSSGGLHNEQFF. CDR3 in DNA: TGCGCCAGCAGCAGTGGCGGCCTCCACAATGAGCAGTTCTTC. The whole variable domain, filled in from reference TRBV5-1 and TRBJ2-1, reads KAGVTQTPRYLIKTRGQQVTLSCSPISGHRSVSWYQQTPGQGLQFLFEYFSETQRNKGNFPGRFSGRQFSNSRSEMNVSTLELGDSALYLCASSSGGLHNEQFFGPGTRLTVL.

This chain uses TRBV19 with TRBJ2-7, with 9 bases matching TRBD2. Losses at the gene ends were 1 base for V and 0 bases for J; bases not matched to a gene: 1. The CDR3 is 15 amino acids. Germline loops: CDR1 LNHDA, CDR2 SQIVND (reference sequence). The DNA of the CDR3 is TGTGCCAGTAGTATAGTAGCGGGAGACTCCTACGAGCAGTACTTC. It is translated as CASSIVAGDSYEQYF.

The rearrangement joins TRBV6-6 to TRBJ2-7, with D possibly TRBD2 on 6 matching bases. V gave up 8 bases and J gave up 2 bases, with 19 bases separating them. The length of the CDR3 is 15 residues. In germline, CDR1 is MNHNY, CDR2 SVGAGI (reference sequence). CDR3 amino acids: CASQRARDFAYEQYF. The CDR3 DNA sequence: TGTGCCAGCCAGCGCGCCCGGGACTTTGCCTACGAGCAGTACTTC.

This clone was seen a single time. The chain links TRBV13 to TRBJ1-6; D remains ambiguous. This CDR3 is built from 13 residues. CDR1 is PRHDT, CDR2 FYEKMQ, per germline (reference sequence). V was cut by 0 bases and J by 10 bases, with 7 bases left in between. This CDR3 is CASSLGGNSPLHF. CDR3 in DNA: TGTGCCAGCAGCTTAGGGGGCAACTCACCCCTCCACTTT.

The gene calls are TRBV19 and TRBJ2-5, with D uncertain. V lost 3 bases, J lost 2 bases, and 7 bases lay in between. CDR1 is LNHDA and CDR2 is SQIVND in the germline V gene (reference sequence). The CDR3 runs 13 residues. The DNA for the CDR3 is TGTGCCAGTAGTATCAGTCAGCAAGAGACCCAGTACTTC. Its translation is CASSISQQETQYF.

The CDR3 DNA follows: TGTGCCAGCAGCCAAGAGATGCGGGAGTCCGGCTACGAGCAGTACTTC. Its translation is CASSQEMRESGYEQYF. The chain couples TRBV4-2 to TRBJ2-7; the match to TRBD2 covers 7 bases. CDR3 length: 16 amino acids. The germline V gene has CDR1 LGHNA and CDR2 YNFKEQ. Unmatched junction bases numbered 8, after V lost 0 bases and J lost 3 bases.

The V gene is TRBV30, the J gene TRBJ1-6, with a possible D match to TRBD1 (5 bases). The CDR3 extends over 13 amino acids. V was cut by 0 bases and J by 7 bases, with 7 bases left in between. Germline V gene lookup returns CDR1 GTSNPN and CDR2 SVGIG (reference sequence). Here the CDR3 DNA reads TGTGCCTGGAGTGTACAGGTCAATTCACCCCTCCACTTT. This sequence encodes CAWSVQVNSPLHF.

V gene TRBV11-3 combines with J gene TRBJ2-7; a possible D gene is TRBD1 (6 bases). V was shortened by 5 bases and J by 0 bases, with 14 bases between the two germline ends. The germline gives CDR1 SGHNT, CDR2 YENEEA. The CDR3 spans 15 residues. The CDR3 spells CASSPPDSFSYEQYF. For the CDR3, the DNA is TGTGCCAGCAGCCCGCCGGACAGTTTCTCCTACGAGCAGTACTTC. The entire variable domain, with the rest obtained from reference TRBV11-3 and TRBJ2-7, is as follows: EAGVVQSPRYKIIEKKQPVAFWCNPISGHNTLYWYLQNLGQGPELLIRYENEEAVDDSQLPKDRFSAERLKGVDSTLKIQPAELGDSAVYLCASSPPDSFSYEQYFGPGTRLTVT.

This rearrangement joins TRBV27 to TRBJ1-1; D possibly corresponds to TRBD1 (6 bases). This CDR3 is built from 12 residues. Germline V lookup: CDR1 MNHEY, CDR2 SMNVEV (reference sequence). V lost 5 bases, J lost 8 bases, and 12 bases lay in between. This CDR3 is CASSLPTGEAFF. As DNA, the CDR3 is TGTGCCAGCAGTCTCCCGACAGGAGAAGCTTTCTTT.

This chain uses TRBV28 with TRBJ1-2, with TRBD1 matching over 7 bases. Germline loops: CDR1 MDHEN, CDR2 SYDVKM. The CDR3 is made up of 14 amino acids. Losses at the gene ends were 6 bases for V and 5 bases for J; bases not matched to a gene: 9. In DNA form, the CDR3 reads TGTGCCAGCAGCCGCGGGACAGTTACATATGGCTACACCTTC. It translates to CASSRGTVTYGYTF.